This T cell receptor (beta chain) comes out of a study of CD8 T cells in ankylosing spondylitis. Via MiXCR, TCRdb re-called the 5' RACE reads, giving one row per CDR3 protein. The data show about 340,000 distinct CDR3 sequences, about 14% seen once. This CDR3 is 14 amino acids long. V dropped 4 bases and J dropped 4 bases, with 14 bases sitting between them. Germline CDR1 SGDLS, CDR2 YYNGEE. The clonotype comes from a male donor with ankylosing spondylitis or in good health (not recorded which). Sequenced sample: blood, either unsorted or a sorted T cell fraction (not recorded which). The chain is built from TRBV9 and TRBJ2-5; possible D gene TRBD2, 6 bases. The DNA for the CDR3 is TGTGCCAGCAGCCAACTAGCTGTAGGAGAGACCCAGTACTTC. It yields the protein CASSQLAVGETQYF.